The 29 T cell receptor beta chains reported below all come from one sample, sequenced in a study of blood T cells in healthy people across ages. A second roughly 6 to 12 cycle PCR used barcoded and J-beta primers. TCRdb re-analysed the 5' RACE reads in MiXCR, keeping a single row per CDR3 protein. The repertoire includes about 930,000 distinct CDR3 sequences, 29% of them detected once, and about a tenth sits in the top ten. The same sample was also used in a study of T cells of mothers and their children.

The sample was blood. The receptors stem from a woman in her thirties or forties in good health.

This clonotype was detected ten times or more. In nucleotides, the CDR3 is TGTGCCAGCAAGGGACAGATTTACAATGAGCAGTTCTTC. It translates to CASKGQIYNEQFF. The chain recombines TRBV12-3 or TRBV12-4 with TRBJ2-1; 7 bases fit TRBD1. The V segment lost 7 bases and the J segment 4 bases; nucleotides outside the gene matches: 4. The CDR3 has 13 amino acids.

The V and J genes are TRBV18 and TRBJ1-1; TRBD1 is a possible D gene (6 bases). Trimming removed 4 bases at V and 0 bases at J, with 12 bases between. This CDR3 has 15 amino acids. Germline V gives CDR1 KGHSH, CDR2 LQKENI. This CDR3 reads CASSRSGVLNTEAFF. The CDR3 DNA reads TGTGCCAGCTCACGATCAGGGGTGCTGAACACTGAAGCTTTCTTT. The complete variable domain, with remaining parts taken from reference TRBV18 and TRBJ1-1, reads NAGVMQNPRHLVRRRGQEARLRCSPMKGHSHVYWYRQLPEEGLKFMVYLQKENIIDESGMPKERFSAEFPKEGPSILRIQQVVRGDSAAYFCASSRSGVLNTEAFFGQGTRLTVV.

In this sample, this clonotype turned up once. A much larger clone lies a single base off, so this may be a read error. In DNA form, the CDR3 reads TGCGGTGCTAGAGATGGGCAGGGATGGGACGAGCAGTACTTC. Its translation: CGARDGQGWDEQYF. The chain joins TRBV20-1 to TRBJ2-7; possible D gene TRBD1, 5 bases. This CDR3 is built from 14 residues. From germline, CDR1 is DFQATT and CDR2 SNEGSKA (reference sequence).

The rearrangement joins TRBV20-1 to TRBJ2-3, with 13 bases lining up with TRBD2. V lost 5 bases to trimming and J lost 0 bases; unmatched junction nucleotides: 8. This CDR3 has 17 amino acids. Germline V gene sequence: CDR1 DFQATT, CDR2 SNEGSKA (reference sequence). The CDR3 nucleotides read TGCAGTGCTCAGGGGACTAGCGGGGTGGGTAGCACAGATACGCAGTATTTT. Translating gives CSAQGTSGVGSTDTQYF.

This chain connects TRBV7-2 to TRBJ2-1, with 7 nucleotides matching TRBD2. The CDR3 sequence is 15 residues long. CDR1 SGHTA and CDR2 FQGNSA come from the germline V gene. V lost 1 base and J lost 9; bases outside the gene matches: 9. For the CDR3, the DNA is TGTGCCAGCAGCTTAGAGGGAGGACTAGTGAGTGAGCAGTTCTTC. This gives the protein CASSLEGGLVSEQFF.

This clonotype was observed a few times. The chain combines TRBV19 with TRBJ1-5, with a possible D match to TRBD1 (5 bases). Germline assignment: CDR1 LNHDA and CDR2 SQIVND (reference sequence). Trimming took off 5 bases at V and 4 bases at J, with 24 bases between the two ends. This CDR3 is 18 amino acids long. The CDR3 reads CASSPGDGYGGGNQPQHF. DNA for the CDR3: TGTGCCAGTAGTCCGGGGGACGGATATGGAGGTGGGAATCAGCCCCAGCATTTT.

The rearrangement links TRBV6-5 to TRBJ2-7, with D hard to call. V lost 3 bases and J lost 2, with 8 bases in between. Germline V CDR1 and CDR2: MNHEY, SVGAGI. This CDR3 spans 13 amino acids. CDR3 sequence: CASSYTTAYEQYF. DNA of the CDR3: TGTGCCAGCAGTTATACGACGGCCTACGAGCAGTACTTC.

The chain employs TRBV20-1 and TRBJ1-2; D unclear. Trimming cost V 5 bases and J 6 bases, with 16 bases left between them. Germline-derived CDR1 and CDR2 are DFQATT and SNEGSKA (reference sequence). The CDR3 runs 13 residues. CDR3 bases: TGCAGTGCTCCTACGGCCTTGAATGATGGCTACACCTTC. Residues: CSAPTALNDGYTF.

Concerning this clonotype: A single base separates this from a much larger clone, so it may be a read error. This chain links TRBV15 with TRBJ2-5, with D possibly being TRBD2 (6 bases). From germline, CDR1 is LNHNV and CDR2 YYDKDF (reference sequence). The CDR3 length is 16 residues. The CDR3 loop is CATSSLYQEGTETRYF. CDR3 DNA sequence: TGTGCCACCAGCAGTTTGTATCAGGAGGGGACGGAGACCCGGTACTTC. Looking up the rest from reference TRBV15 and TRBJ2-5 gives the full variable domain: DAMVIQNPRYQVTQFGKPVTLSCSQTLNHNVMYWYQQKSSQAPKLLFHYYDKDFNNEADTPDNFQSRRPNTSFCFLDIRSPGLGDTAMYLCATSSLYQEGTETRYFGPGTRLLVL.

The chain has TRBV10-3 and TRBJ1-5, with 9 bases aligning to TRBD1. CDR1 is ENHRY and CDR2 is SYGVKD in the germline V gene. This CDR3 is 16 amino acids long. V lost 2 bases to trimming and J lost 5 bases; unmatched junction nucleotides: 7. CDR3 bases: TGTGCCATCAGTGAGGCCAGGACAGGGGATGATCAGCCCCAGCATTTT. Protein product: CAISEARTGDDQPQHF.

This clonotype has a handful of counts. Sequence at one end of the junction differs from germline and may be a read error. The chain is built from TRBV7-8 and TRBJ1-1; D is unclear. This CDR3 has 13 residues. Per the germline V gene, CDR1 is SGHVS and CDR2 is FQNEAQ. The CDR3 region has the DNA TGTGCCGGCAGCTTAGAGCTTAGGACTGAAGCTTTCTTT. It codes for CAGSLELRTEAFF.

This clonotype has just a few counts. The chain carries TRBV4-2 and TRBJ2-7; 10 nucleotides align to TRBD2. Trimming cost V 0 bases and J 2 bases; bases outside gene matches: 4. Per the germline V gene, CDR1 is LGHNA and CDR2 is YNFKEQ. The CDR3 spans 16 residues. The CDR3 protein is CASSQELAGPTYEQYF. The CDR3 DNA is TGTGCCAGCAGCCAAGAACTAGCGGGGCCCACCTACGAGCAGTACTTC.

The chain uses TRBV12-5 and TRBJ2-3; 8 bases align to TRBD1. V dropped 3 bases and J dropped 4; count of bases not matched to a gene: 9. Per germline, CDR1 LGHNT and CDR2 FRNRAP. This CDR3 is 16 amino acids long. The CDR3 here is CASGFGSGGPADTQYF. The CDR3 DNA reads TGTGCTAGTGGTTTCGGTTCAGGGGGCCCGGCAGATACGCAGTATTTT.

The gene calls are TRBV5-1 and TRBJ2-7, with D uncertain. Trimming cost V 5 bases and J 0 bases, with 15 bases left between them. The CDR3 contains 15 residues. From germline, CDR1 is SGHRS and CDR2 YFSETQ. The CDR3 DNA is TGCGCCAGCAGATATTACGGAGACACCTCCTACGAGCAGTACTTC. Protein: CASRYYGDTSYEQYF.

Points on this clonotype: At one of its ends the junction is not consistent with the germline gene, which may arise from a read error. The gene calls are TRBV20-1 and TRBJ2-7; 9 nucleotides agree with TRBD1. The CDR3 consists of 15 residues. CDR1 DFQATT and CDR2 SNEGSKA come from the germline V gene (reference sequence). As DNA, the CDR3 is TGCAGTGCTAGAGATTCCCGGACAGGGGACTACGAGCGGTACTTC. This encodes CSARDSRTGDYERYF.

This clonotype was observed a handful of times. The rearrangement links TRBV30 to TRBJ1-2; 8 bases agree with TRBD1. V trimming: 0 bases; J trimming: 0 bases; junction bases outside the gene matches: 9. Germline V gives CDR1 GTSNPN, CDR2 SVGIG (reference sequence). The CDR3 totals 17 residues. The CDR3 here is CAWSVRQGARANYGYTF. The CDR3 DNA is TGTGCCTGGAGTGTACGTCAGGGGGCCAGGGCTAACTATGGCTACACCTTC. Combining the CDR3 with reference TRBV30 and TRBJ1-2 gives the whole variable domain SQTIHQWPATLVQPVGSPLSLECTVEGTSNPNLYWYRQAAGRGLQLLFYSVGIGQISSEVPQNLSASRPQDRQFILSSKKLLLSDSGFYLCAWSVRQGARANYGYTFGSGTRLTVV.

This clonotype was observed many times. V usage is TRBV29-1 and J usage is TRBJ2-5, with a tentative D call TRBD2 (5 bases). This CDR3 is built from 13 residues. Per germline, CDR1 SQVTM and CDR2 ANQGSEA. Between the trimmed V and J ends, which lost 3 bases and 6 bases, there was a span of 14 bases. The DNA for the CDR3 is TGCAGCGTTGATCACGGCCAGCGGAAGACCCAGTACTTC. It yields the protein CSVDHGQRKTQYF.

The chain joins TRBV24-1 to TRBJ1-2, with D tentatively TRBD1 (6 bases). V was pared by 7 bases and J by 4 bases, with 15 bases between. This CDR3 spans 14 amino acids. Germline CDR1 is KGHDR and CDR2 is SFDVKD. CDR3 residues: CATRTAGVGYGYTF. The CDR3 DNA reads as TGTGCCACCAGGACGGCAGGGGTAGGCTATGGCTACACCTTC.

This sequence joins TRBV7-2 and TRBJ1-1, with a tentative D call TRBD1 (6 bases). CDR3 length equals 14 residues. Per the germline V gene, CDR1 is SGHTA and CDR2 is FQGNSA. The V and J ends lost 5 bases and 7 bases respectively, with 17 bases between them. The CDR3 coding sequence is TGTGCCAGCAGCCCCGCTGGGGGCGCGGGTGAAGCTTTCTTT. This sequence encodes CASSPAGGAGEAFF.

The rearrangement joins TRBV2 to TRBJ2-3; 14 bases are a match to TRBD2. V gave up 4 bases and J gave up 0 bases; unmatched junction bases: 3. Germline loops: CDR1 SNHLY, CDR2 FYNNEI. This CDR3 region has 17 residues. CDR3 coding DNA: TGTGCCAGCAGTGGGGGACTAGCGGGAGCAAGCACAGATACGCAGTATTTT. Its protein product is CASSGGLAGASTDTQYF.

Worth noting for this clonotype: Without the conserved terminal phenylalanine or tryptophan, this CDR3 likely stems from a read error. The chain recombines TRBV7-2 with TRBJ2-1, with D unclear. The length of the CDR3 is 15 residues. Germline lookup yields CDR1 SGHTA and CDR2 FQGNSA. The germline V and J ends were trimmed by 7 bases and 7 bases, with 20 bases remaining between them. This chain's CDR3 is CASNFVVPAWNEQFL. The CDR3 nucleotides are TGTGCCAGCAACTTCGTGGTCCCAGCATGGAATGAGCAGTTCTTA.

A few counts support this clonotype. The chain is built from TRBV12-3 or TRBV12-4 and TRBJ1-2; D remains ambiguous. The V end lost 7 bases, the J end lost 4 bases, and 10 bases lay between the germline ends. The CDR3 has 12 residues. The CDR3 DNA sequence: TGTGCCAGCACCCCCACGACCTATGGCTACACCTTC. Translation: CASTPTTYGYTF.

The rearrangement uses TRBV6-5 and TRBJ2-3; perhaps TRBD2 as D (6 bases). The ends were cut back, 3 bases at V and 3 bases at J, with 13 bases in the middle. The V gene's germline CDR1 is MNHEY and CDR2 SVGAGI. The CDR3 runs 15 residues. The CDR3 nucleotides read TGTGCCAGCAGTTATAGGGAGGCCCGTACAGATACGCAGTATTTT. Protein sequence: CASSYREARTDTQYF.

This clonotype was picked up many times. V and J are TRBV28 and TRBJ1-2; D gene uncertain. CDR1 is MDHEN and CDR2 is SYDVKM in the germline V gene. Trimming removed 2 bases at V and 2 bases at J, with 12 bases between. The CDR3 is 15 residues long. CDR3 protein: CASSLETGSNYGYTF. CDR3 nucleotides: TGTGCCAGCAGTTTAGAGACGGGTTCAAACTATGGCTACACCTTC.

This clonotype was recorded at least ten times. The rearrangement joins TRBV3-1 to TRBJ1-2; perhaps TRBD1 as D (5 bases). The germline V and J ends were trimmed by 0 bases and 6 bases, with 14 bases remaining between them. CDR3 size: 15 residues. Looked up from germline, CDR1 is LGHDT and CDR2 is YNNKEL (reference sequence). The CDR3 region has the DNA TGTGCCAGCAGCCAAGATGGCGGGCAGGGTAATGGCTACACCTTC. Translation gives CASSQDGGQGNGYTF.

This clonotype was found a few times. This may stem from a read error, because a much larger clone lies one nucleotide away. The chain combines TRBV10-3 with TRBJ2-5, with D maybe TRBD2 (6 bases). Germline V gene data show CDR1 as ENHRY and CDR2 as SYGVKD. Trimming cost V 4 bases and J 11 bases, with 17 bases left between them. The CDR3 is made up of 13 amino acids. The CDR3 nucleotides read TGTGCCATCAGTGGCTCTAGCGACAATGAGCAGTACTTC. This sequence encodes CAISGSSDNEQYF.

This clonotype was seen a handful of times. The rearrangement joins TRBV3-1 to TRBJ2-4; TRBD1 or TRBD2 may be the D gene (5 bases each). Near its end, the DNA agrees better with TRBJ2-5, so the J call may be wrong. This CDR3 region has 16 residues. CDR1 and CDR2 (germline): LGHDT, YNNKEL (reference sequence). The CDR3 sequence: CASSQDPTTRGETQYF. The DNA for the CDR3 is TGTGCCAGCAGCCAAGACCCGACTACGAGGGGAGAGACCCAGTACTTC.

The chain combines TRBV12-3 or TRBV12-4 with TRBJ1-1; D is unclear. Deletions cut 8 bases from V and 4 bases from J, with 11 bases between. The CDR3 sequence is 12 residues long. This CDR3 reads CASGVGVTEAFF. CDR3 in DNA: TGTGCCAGCGGGGTAGGAGTCACTGAAGCTTTCTTT.

This chain joins TRBV5-1 and TRBJ2-3; TRBD1 agrees at 10 bases. Germline lookup yields CDR1 SGHRS and CDR2 YFSETQ. V lost 4 bases, J lost 6 bases, and 11 bases stayed unmatched. This CDR3 has 16 residues. CDR3 amino acids: CASSQQGTGVADTQYF. The CDR3 bases are TGCGCCAGCAGCCAGCAGGGGACAGGGGTAGCGGATACGCAGTATTTT.